Each of the 3 T cell receptor beta chains below was sequenced from the same sample in a study of cytomegalovirus exposure and HLA in healthy donors. Researchers ran the PCR with 60 Vbeta and 13 Jbeta primers. The repertoire was sequenced with immunoSEQ multiplex PCR; TCRdb's copy has only in-frame clones and lacks some. The sample holds fewer than 200,000 clones; around 79% are singletons and the top ten take roughly 7.5%. Sample: PBMCs. The origin of the receptors is a male donor in good health and CMV-seropositive.

The chain couples TRBV27 to TRBJ1-2; D is possibly TRBD1 (5 bases). The CDR3 is made up of 14 amino acids. CDR1 is MNHEY, CDR2 SMNVEV, per germline (reference sequence). V gave up 0 bases and J gave up 4 bases, with 9 bases separating them. CDR3 sequence: CASSLSSGSYGYTF. DNA of the CDR3: TGTGCCAGCAGTTTATCATCAGGGTCCTATGGCTACACCTTC.

Worth noting for this clone: At one of its ends the junction is not consistent with the germline gene, which may arise from a read error. The chain uses TRBV7-9 and TRBJ1-5; D possibly corresponds to TRBD1 (5 bases). The germline V gene has CDR1 SEHNR and CDR2 FQNEAQ (reference sequence). The CDR3 is 16 amino acids. CDR3: CSSSPGGEGAGQPQHF. The DNA of the CDR3 is TGTTCCAGCAGCCCAGGAGGGGAGGGTGCGGGCCAGCCCCAGCATTTT.

The chain recombines TRBV30 with TRBJ2-1; D unclear. From germline, CDR1 is GTSNPN and CDR2 SVGIG (reference sequence). V was pared by 3 bases and J by 5 bases, with 5 bases between. This CDR3 region has 11 residues. The CDR3 protein is CAWSFNNEQFF. In DNA, the CDR3 is TGTGCCTGGAGCTTTAACAATGAGCAGTTCTTC.